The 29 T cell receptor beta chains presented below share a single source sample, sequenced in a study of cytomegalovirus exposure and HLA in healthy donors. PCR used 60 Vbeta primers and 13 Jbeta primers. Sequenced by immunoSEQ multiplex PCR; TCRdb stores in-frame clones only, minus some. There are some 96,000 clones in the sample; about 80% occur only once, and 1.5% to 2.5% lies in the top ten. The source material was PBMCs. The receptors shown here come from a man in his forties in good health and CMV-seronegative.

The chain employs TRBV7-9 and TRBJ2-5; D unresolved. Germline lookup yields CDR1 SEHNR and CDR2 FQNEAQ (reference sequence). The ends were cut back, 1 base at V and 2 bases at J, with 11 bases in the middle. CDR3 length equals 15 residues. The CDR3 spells CASSLVIPGQETQYF. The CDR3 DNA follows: TGTGCCAGCAGCTTAGTAATCCCCGGGCAAGAGACCCAGTACTTC.

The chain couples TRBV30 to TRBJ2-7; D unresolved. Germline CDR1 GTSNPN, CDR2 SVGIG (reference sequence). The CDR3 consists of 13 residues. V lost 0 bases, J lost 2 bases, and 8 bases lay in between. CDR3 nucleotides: TGTGCCTGGAGTGTCTGGCAGACCTACGAGCAGTACTTC. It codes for CAWSVWQTYEQYF.

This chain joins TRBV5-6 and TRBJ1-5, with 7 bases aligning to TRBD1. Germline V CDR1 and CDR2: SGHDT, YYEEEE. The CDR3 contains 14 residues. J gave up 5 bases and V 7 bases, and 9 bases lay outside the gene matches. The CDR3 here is CASQTTGVYQPQHF. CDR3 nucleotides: TGTGCCAGCCAGACCACAGGGGTTTATCAGCCCCAGCATTTT.

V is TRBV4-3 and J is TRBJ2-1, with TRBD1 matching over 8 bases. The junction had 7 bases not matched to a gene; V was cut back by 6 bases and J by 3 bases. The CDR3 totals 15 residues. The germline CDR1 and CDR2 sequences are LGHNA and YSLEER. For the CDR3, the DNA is TGCGCCAGCAGTAAGGGACAGGCCCTCTACAATGAGCAGTTCTTC. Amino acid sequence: CASSKGQALYNEQFF.

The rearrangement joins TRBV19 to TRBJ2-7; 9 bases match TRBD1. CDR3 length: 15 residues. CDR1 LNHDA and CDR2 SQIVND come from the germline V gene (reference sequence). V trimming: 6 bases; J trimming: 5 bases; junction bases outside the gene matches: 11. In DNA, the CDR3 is TGTGCCAGTAGCAAAACAGGGGGCCCGGTCAACGAGCAGTACTTC. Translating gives CASSKTGGPVNEQYF.

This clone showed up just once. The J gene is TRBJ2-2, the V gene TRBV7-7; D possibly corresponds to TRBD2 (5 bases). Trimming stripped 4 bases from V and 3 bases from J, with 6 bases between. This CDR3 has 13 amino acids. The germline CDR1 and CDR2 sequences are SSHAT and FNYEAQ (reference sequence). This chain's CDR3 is CASSSGDTGELFF. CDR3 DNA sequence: TGTGCCAGCAGCTCCGGGGACACCGGGGAGCTGTTTTTT.

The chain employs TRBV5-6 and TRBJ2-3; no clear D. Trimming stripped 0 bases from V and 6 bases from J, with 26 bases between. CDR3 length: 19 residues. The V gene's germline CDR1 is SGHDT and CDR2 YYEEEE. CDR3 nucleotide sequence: TGTGCCAGCAGCTTGGCCCCTAACTTGTACCCTCCGGGTGCCGATACGCAGTATTTT. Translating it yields CASSLAPNLYPPGADTQYF.

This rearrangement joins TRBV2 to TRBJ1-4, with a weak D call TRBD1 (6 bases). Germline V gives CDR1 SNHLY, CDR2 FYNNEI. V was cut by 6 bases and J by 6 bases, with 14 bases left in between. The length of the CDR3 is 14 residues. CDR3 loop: CASSAREGDEKLFF. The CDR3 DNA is TGTGCCAGCAGCGCCAGGGAGGGGGATGAAAAACTGTTTTTT.

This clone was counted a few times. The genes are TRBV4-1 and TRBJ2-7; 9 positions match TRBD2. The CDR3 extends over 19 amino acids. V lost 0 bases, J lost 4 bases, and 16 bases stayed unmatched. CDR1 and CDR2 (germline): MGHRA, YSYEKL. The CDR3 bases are TGCGCCAGCAGCCAAGAAGTCATAAATGCGCTAGCGGGGTATTACGAGCAGTACTTC. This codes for CASSQEVINALAGYYEQYF.

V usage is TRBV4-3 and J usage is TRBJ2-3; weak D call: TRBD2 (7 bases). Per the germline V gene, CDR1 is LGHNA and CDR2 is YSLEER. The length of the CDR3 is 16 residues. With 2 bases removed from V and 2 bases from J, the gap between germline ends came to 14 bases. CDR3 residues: CASSQWGGGSTDTQYF. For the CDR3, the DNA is TGCGCCAGCAGCCAATGGGGAGGGGGGTCCACAGATACGCAGTATTTT.

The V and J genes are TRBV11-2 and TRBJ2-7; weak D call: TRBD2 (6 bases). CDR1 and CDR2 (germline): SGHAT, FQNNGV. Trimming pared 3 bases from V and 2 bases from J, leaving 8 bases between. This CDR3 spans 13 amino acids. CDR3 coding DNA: TGTGCCAGCAGCTTTGGGACTGCCTACGAGCAGTACTTC. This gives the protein CASSFGTAYEQYF.

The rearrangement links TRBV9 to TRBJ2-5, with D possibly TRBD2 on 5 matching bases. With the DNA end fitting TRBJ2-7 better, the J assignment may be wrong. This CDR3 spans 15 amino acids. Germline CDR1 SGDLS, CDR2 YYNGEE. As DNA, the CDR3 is TGTGCCAGCAGCGTTGGCGGGTATTTTTCCTACGAGCAGTACTTC. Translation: CASSVGGYFSYEQYF.

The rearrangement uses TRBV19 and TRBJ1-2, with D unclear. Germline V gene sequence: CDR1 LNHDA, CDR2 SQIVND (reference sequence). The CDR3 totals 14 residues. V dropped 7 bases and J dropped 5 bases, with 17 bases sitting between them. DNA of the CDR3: TGTGCCAGTACTCTAAGGGCCGGGAAGTATGGCTACACCTTC. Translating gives CASTLRAGKYGYTF.

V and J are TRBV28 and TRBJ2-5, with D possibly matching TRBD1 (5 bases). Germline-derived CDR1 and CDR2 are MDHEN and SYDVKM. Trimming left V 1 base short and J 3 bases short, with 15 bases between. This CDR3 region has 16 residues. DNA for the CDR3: TGTGCCAGCAGTTTATCTCCAGGGTATTCGAAAGAGACCCAGTACTTC. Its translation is CASSLSPGYSKETQYF. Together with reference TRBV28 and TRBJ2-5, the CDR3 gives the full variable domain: DVKVTQSSRYLVKRTGEKVFLECVQDMDHENMFWYRQDPGLGLRLIYFSYDVKMKEKGDIPEGYSVSREKKERFSLILESASTNQTSMYLCASSLSPGYSKETQYFGPGTRLLVL.

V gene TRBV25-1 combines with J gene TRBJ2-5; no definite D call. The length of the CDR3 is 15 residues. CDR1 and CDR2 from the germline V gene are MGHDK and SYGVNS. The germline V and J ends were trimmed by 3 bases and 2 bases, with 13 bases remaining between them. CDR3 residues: CASSDAVGFQETQYF. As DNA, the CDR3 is TGTGCCAGCAGTGACGCTGTCGGGTTTCAAGAGACCCAGTACTTC.

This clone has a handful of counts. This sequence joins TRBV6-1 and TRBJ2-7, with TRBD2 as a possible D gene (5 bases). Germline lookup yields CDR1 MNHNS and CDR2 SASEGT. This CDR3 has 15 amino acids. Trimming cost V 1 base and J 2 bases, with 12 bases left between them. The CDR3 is CASSEGLGLPYEQYF. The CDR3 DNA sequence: TGTGCCAGCAGTGAAGGTTTAGGACTTCCCTACGAGCAGTACTTC.

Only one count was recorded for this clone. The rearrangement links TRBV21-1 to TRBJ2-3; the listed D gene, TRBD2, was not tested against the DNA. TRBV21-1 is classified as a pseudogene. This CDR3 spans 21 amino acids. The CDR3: CASSKEVVGGLAAKLADTQYF. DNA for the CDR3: TGTGCCAGCAGCAAAGAGGTCGTAGGGGGGCTAGCGGCCAAACTGGCAGATACGCAGTATTTT.

CDR3 region: CASSLEGGDEQFF. The CDR3 DNA follows: TGTGCCAGCAGCTTGGAGGGGGGGGATGAGCAGTTCTTC. J is TRBJ2-1 and V is TRBV5-6; the D gene is possibly TRBD2 (7 bases). The CDR3 runs to 13 residues. Germline lookup yields CDR1 SGHDT and CDR2 YYEEEE. V was cut by 0 bases and J by 8 bases, with 9 bases left in between.

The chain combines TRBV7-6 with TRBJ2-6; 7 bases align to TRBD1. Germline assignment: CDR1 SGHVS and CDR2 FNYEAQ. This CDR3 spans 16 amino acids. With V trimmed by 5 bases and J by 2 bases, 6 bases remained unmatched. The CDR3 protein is CASSIATGTGANVLTF. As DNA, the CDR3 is TGTGCCAGCAGCATCGCGACAGGGACTGGGGCCAACGTCCTGACTTTC.

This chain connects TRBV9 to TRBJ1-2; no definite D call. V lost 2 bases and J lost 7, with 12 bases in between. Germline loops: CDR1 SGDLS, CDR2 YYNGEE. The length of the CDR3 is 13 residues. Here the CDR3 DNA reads TGTGCCAGCAGCGTCGCACTAGCGGGTGGCTACACCTTC. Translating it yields CASSVALAGGYTF.

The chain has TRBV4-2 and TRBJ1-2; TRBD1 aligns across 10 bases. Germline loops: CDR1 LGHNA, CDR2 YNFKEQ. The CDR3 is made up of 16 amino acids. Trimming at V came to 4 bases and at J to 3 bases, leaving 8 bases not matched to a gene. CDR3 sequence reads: CASSPYPGQGDYGYTF. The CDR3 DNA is TGTGCCAGCAGCCCCTACCCCGGACAGGGGGACTATGGCTACACCTTC.

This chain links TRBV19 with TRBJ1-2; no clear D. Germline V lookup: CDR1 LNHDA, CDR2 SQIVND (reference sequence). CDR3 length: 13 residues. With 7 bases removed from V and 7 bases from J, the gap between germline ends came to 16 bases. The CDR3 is CASNEVRAGGYTF. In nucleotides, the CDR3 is TGTGCCAGTAATGAGGTCAGAGCGGGTGGCTACACCTTC. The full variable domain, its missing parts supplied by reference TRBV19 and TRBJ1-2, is DGGITQSPKYLFRKEGQNVTLSCEQNLNHDAMYWYRQDPGQGLRLIYYSQIVNDFQKGDIAEGYSVSREKKESFPLTVTSAQKNPTAFYLCASNEVRAGGYTFGSGTRLTVV.

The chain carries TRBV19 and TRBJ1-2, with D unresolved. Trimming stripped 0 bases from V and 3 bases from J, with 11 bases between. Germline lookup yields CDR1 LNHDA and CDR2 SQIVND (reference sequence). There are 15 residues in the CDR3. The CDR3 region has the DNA TGTGCCAGTAGTATAGAGGCCCCGCGGGACTATGGCTACACCTTC. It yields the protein CASSIEAPRDYGYTF.

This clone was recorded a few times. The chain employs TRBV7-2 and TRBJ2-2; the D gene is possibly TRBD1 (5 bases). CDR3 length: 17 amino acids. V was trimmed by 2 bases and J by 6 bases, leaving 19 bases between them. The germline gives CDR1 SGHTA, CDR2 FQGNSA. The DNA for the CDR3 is TGTGCCAGCAGCTTAACTCGACAGTACCCTAGTCCCGGGGAGCTGTTTTTT. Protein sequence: CASSLTRQYPSPGELFF. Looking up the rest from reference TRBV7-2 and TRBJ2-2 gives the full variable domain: GAGVSQSPSNKVTEKGKDVELRCDPISGHTALYWYRQSLGQGLEFLIYFQGNSAPDKSGLPSDRFSAERTGGSVSTLTIQRTQQEDSAVYLCASSLTRQYPSPGELFFGEGSRLTVL.

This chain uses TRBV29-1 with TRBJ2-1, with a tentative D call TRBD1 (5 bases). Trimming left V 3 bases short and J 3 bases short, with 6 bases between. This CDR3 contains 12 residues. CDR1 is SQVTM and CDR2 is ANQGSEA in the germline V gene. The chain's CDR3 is CSVDGHYNEQFF. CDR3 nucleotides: TGCAGCGTTGATGGACACTACAATGAGCAGTTCTTC.

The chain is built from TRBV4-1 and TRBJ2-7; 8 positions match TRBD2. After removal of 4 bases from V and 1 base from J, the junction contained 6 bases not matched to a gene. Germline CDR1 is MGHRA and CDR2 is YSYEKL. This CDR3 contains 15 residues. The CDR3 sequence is CASSPSGSGSYEQYF. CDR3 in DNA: TGCGCCAGCAGCCCGAGCGGGAGCGGGTCCTACGAGCAGTACTTC.

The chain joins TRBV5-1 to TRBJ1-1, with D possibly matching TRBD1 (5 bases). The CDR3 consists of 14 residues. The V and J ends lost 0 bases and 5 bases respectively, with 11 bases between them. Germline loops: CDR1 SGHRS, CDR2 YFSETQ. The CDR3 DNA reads TGCGCCAGCAGCTTGGCAGGGTCGGCTACTGAAGCTTTCTTT. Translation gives CASSLAGSATEAFF. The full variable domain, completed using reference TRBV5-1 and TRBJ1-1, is KAGVTQTPRYLIKTRGQQVTLSCSPISGHRSVSWYQQTPGQGLQFLFEYFSETQRNKGNFPGRFSGRQFSNSRSEMNVSTLELGDSALYLCASSLAGSATEAFFGQGTRLTVV.

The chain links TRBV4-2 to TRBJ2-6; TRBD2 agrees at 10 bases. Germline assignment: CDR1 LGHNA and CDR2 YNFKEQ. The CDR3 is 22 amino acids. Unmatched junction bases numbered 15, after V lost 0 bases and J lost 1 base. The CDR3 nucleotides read TGTGCCAGCAGCCAAGATGCAACTAGCGGGGCTTCCTTTCTATCTGGGGCCAACGTCCTGACTTTC. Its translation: CASSQDATSGASFLSGANVLTF.

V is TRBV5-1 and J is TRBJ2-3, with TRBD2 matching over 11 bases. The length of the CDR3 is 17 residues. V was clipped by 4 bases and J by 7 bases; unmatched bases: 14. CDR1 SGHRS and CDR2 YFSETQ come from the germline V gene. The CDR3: CASSPGRLAGGRYTQYF. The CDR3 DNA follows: TGCGCCAGCAGCCCGGGGAGGTTAGCGGGGGGGCGATATACGCAGTATTTT.